This T cell receptor (beta chain) derives from a study of cytomegalovirus exposure and HLA in healthy donors. Germline CDR1 is SGHRS and CDR2 is YFSETQ. This CDR3 has 15 amino acids. V trimming: 3 bases; J trimming: 5 bases; junction bases outside the gene matches: 4. The PCR employed 60 Vbeta primers together with 13 Jbeta primers. Sequencing used immunoSEQ multiplex PCR; TCRdb keeps in-frame clones, though not all of them. The sample shows about 64,000 clones, around 77% of them seen only once. V usage is TRBV5-1 and J usage is TRBJ2-2, with 10 bases lining up with TRBD1. Sequenced material: PBMCs. The TCR comes from a male donor in good health and CMV-seropositive. Written as DNA, the CDR3 is TGCGCCAGCAGCTCGGGGGGACAGGGGACCGGGGAGCTGTTTTTT. This sequence encodes CASSSGGQGTGELFF.